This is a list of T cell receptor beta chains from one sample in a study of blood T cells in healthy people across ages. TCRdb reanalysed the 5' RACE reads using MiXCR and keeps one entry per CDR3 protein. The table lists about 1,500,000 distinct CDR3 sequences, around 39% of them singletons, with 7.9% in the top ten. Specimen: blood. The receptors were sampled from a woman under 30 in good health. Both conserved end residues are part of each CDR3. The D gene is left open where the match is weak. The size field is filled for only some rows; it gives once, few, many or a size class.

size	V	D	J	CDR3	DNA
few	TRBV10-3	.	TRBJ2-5	CAIGGGTQYF	TGTGCCATCGGAGGGGGGACCCAGTACTTC
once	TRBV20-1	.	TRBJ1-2	CSASRRGVLNYGHTF	TGCAGTGCTAGTAGGAGGGGAGTCCTTAACTATGGCCACACCTTC
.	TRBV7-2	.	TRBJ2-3	CASSAQGTGTDTQYF	TGTGCCAGCAGCGCCCAGGGGACTGGCACAGATACGCAGTATTTT
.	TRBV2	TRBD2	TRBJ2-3	CASSRQRLAGTDTQYF	TGTGCCAGCAGTCGACAGCGACTAGCGGGCACAGATACGCAGTATTTT
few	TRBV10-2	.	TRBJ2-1	CASRGTVYNEQFF	TGCGCCAGTCGCGGAACAGTCTACAATGAGCAGTTCTTC
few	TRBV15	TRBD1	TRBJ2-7	CATSRVAESTGAHEQYF	TGTGCCACCAGCAGAGTCGCAGAGTCCACAGGGGCACACGAGCAGTACTTC
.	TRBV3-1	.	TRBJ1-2	CASSVDGLSGYTF	TGTGCCAGCAGCGTAGATGGGCTCTCGGGCTACACCTTC
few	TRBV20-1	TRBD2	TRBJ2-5	CSASFPGEGSETQYF	TGCAGTGCTAGTTTTCCGGGGGAGGGTTCGGAGACCCAGTACTTC
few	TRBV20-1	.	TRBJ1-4	CSARGMVGAGDEKLFF	TGCAGTGCTAGAGGAATGGTGGGGGCAGGGGATGAAAAACTGTTTTTT
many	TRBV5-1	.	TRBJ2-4	CASSLAGVAKNIQYF	TGCGCCAGCAGCTTGGCGGGGGTAGCCAAAAACATTCAGTACTTC
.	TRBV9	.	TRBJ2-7	CASSHRTESSYEQYF	TGTGCCAGCAGCCACCGGACTGAGAGCTCCTACGAGCAGTACTTC
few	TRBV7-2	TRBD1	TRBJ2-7	CASSLGTGRTYEQYF	TGTGCCAGCAGCTTAGGGACAGGGAGGACCTACGAGCAGTACTTC
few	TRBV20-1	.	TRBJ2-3	CSVRDPSDTQYF	TGCAGTGTAAGGGACCCATCAGATACGCAGTATTTT
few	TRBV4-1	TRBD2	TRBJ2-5	CASSQDRSSGSTETQYF	TGCGCCAGCAGCCAAGATCGGTCTAGCGGGAGTACGGAGACCCAGTACTTC
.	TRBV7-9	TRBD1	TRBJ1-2	CASSLAMGQGEGYTF	TGTGCCAGCAGCTTAGCTATGGGACAGGGGGAAGGCTACACCTTC
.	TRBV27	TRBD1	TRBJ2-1	CASSPYGTGIKNEQFF	TGTGCCAGCAGCCCGTATGGGACAGGAATTAAGAATGAGCAGTTCTTC
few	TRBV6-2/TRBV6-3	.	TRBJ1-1	CASSYPRSVAFF	TGTGCCAGCAGTTACCCGCGGTCGGTCGCTTTCTTT
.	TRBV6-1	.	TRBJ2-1	CASVRTNNEQFF	TGTGCCTCCGTCCGGACCAACAATGAGCAGTTCTTC
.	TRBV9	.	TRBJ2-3	CASSVQGTAPDTQYF	TGTGCCAGCAGCGTTCAGGGGACTGCCCCAGATACGCAGTATTTT
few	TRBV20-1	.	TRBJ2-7	CSARDPGGSSYEQYF	TGCAGTGCTAGAGATCCAGGGGGGAGCTCCTACGAGCAGTACTTC
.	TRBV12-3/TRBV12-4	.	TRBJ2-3	CASRADRDTQYF	TGTGCCAGCAGGGCGGACAGAGATACGCAGTATTTT
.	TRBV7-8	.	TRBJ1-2	CASSLVEGGYTF	TGTGCCAGCAGCTTAGTGGAAGGCGGCTACACCTTC
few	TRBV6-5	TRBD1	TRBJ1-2	CASSYFTGTGGYTF	TGTGCCAGCAGTTACTTTACCGGGACAGGTGGCTACACCTTC
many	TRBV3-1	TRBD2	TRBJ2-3	CASSQDLGTSGGAITDTQYF	TGTGCCAGCAGCCAAGATCTCGGGACTAGCGGGGGGGCGATCACAGATACGCAGTATTTT
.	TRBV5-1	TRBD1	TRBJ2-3	CASTQGGTGDTQYF	TGCGCCAGCACCCAAGGTGGGACAGGAGATACGCAGTATTTT
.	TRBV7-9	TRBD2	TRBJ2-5	CASSSGTSPQETQYF	TGTGCCAGCAGCTCCGGGACTAGCCCACAAGAGACCCAGTACTTC
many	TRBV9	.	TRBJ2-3	CASSHRLTDTQYF	TGTGCCAGCAGCCACCGACTAACAGATACGCAGTATTTT
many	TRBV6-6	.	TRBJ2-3	CASSSRSDTQYF	TGTGCCAGCAGCTCTCGGTCCGATACGCAGTATTTT
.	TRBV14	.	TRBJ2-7	CASSQVNRGLYEQYF	TGTGCCAGCAGCCAAGTTAACCGGGGGCTCTACGAGCAGTACTTC
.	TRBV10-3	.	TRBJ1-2	CAISETNWYGYTF	TGTGCCATCAGTGAGACGAACTGGTATGGCTACACCTTC
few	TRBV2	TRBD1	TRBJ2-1	CASTGTEYNEQFF	TGTGCCAGCACCGGGACAGAGTACAATGAGCAGTTCTTC
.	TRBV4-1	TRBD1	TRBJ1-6	CASSQGWTGGSSYNSPLHF	TGCGCCAGCAGCCAAGGGTGGACAGGGGGAAGCTCCTATAATTCACCCCTCCACTTT
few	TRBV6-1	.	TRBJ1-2	CASSEERAGYTF	TGTGCCAGCAGTGAAGAAAGGGCTGGCTACACCTTC
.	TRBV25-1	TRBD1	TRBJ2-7	CASGDRGRHEQYF	TGTGCCAGCGGAGACAGGGGGCGACACGAGCAGTACTTC
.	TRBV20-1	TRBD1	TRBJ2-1	CSARGRDRDYNEQFF	TGCAGTGCTAGGGGCCGGGACAGGGACTACAATGAGCAGTTCTTC
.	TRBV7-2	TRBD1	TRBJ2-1	CASSIRDRQYNEQFF	TGTGCCAGCAGCATCCGGGACAGACAATACAATGAGCAGTTCTTC
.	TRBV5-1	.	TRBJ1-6	CASSPLGSTYNSPLHF	TGCGCCAGCAGCCCTCTCGGCAGTACCTATAATTCACCCCTCCACTTT
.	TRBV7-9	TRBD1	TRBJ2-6	CASSLDGTDDSGANVLTF	TGTGCCAGCAGCTTAGATGGGACAGATGACTCTGGGGCCAACGTCCTGACTTTC
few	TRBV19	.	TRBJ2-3	CASSQGGEDTQYF	TGTGCCAGTAGTCAGGGCGGGGAAGATACGCAGTATTTT
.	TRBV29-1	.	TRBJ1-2	CSVRSVSGYTF	TGCAGCGTGCGATCGGTTTCCGGCTACACCTTC
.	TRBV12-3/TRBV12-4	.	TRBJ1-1	CASSPQTRAMNTEAFF	TGTGCCAGCAGTCCCCAGACTAGAGCTATGAACACTGAAGCTTTCTTT
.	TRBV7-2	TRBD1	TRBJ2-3	CASRPGGARNTQYF	TGTGCCAGCAGACCAGGGGGCGCAAGAAATACGCAGTATTTT
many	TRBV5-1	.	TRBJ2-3	CASSGQGSDTQYF	TGCGCCAGCAGCGGCCAGGGGTCAGATACGCAGTATTTT
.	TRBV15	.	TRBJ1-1	CATRAAMYTEAFF	TGTGCCACCAGAGCAGCCATGTACACTGAAGCTTTCTTT
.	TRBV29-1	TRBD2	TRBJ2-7	CSVDPGGRGEQYF	TGCAGCGTTGACCCTGGCGGGAGAGGCGAGCAGTACTTC